The following is a TCR beta chain sequence with its context. The antigen remains unidentified. The entry originates in a study of PD-1 blockade in classical Hodgkin lymphoma. The protocol was immunoSEQ multiplex PCR, while the TCRdb copy is restricted to in-frame clones and leaves out a portion. The table has some 21,000 clones, roughly three quarters seen once. Study-wide results and caveats: By cycle point C4D1, TCR diversity had risen significantly in CD4+ cells (but not CD8+ cells). Newly diagnosed patients were reported to start with lower TCR diversity than healthy donors.

Time point given: cycle 4 day 1 (C4D1), after 6 weeks of nivolumab. Each of the patients experienced relapse following autologous stem cell transplantation, and their brentuximab vedotin exposure differed. Complete response, partial response or progressive disease were the best responses. This CDR3 has 15 residues. V lost 2 bases, J lost 8 bases, and 16 bases lay in between. CDR1 is SGHTA, CDR2 FQGNSA, per germline. The chain uses TRBV7-2 and TRBJ2-1; maybe TRBD2 (6 bases). The clonotype comes from a human donor with classical Hodgkin lymphoma. This sample comprised peripheral blood mononuclear cells (PBMCs), obtained before the fourth cycle of nivolumab. The CDR3 DNA reads as TGTGCCAGCAGCTTAATGTCCGGGGGTGGGGATGAGCAGTTCTTC. Translation: CASSLMSGGGDEQFF.